This paragraph reports one T cell receptor beta chain. What it binds is unknown. This sample was taken from a study of cytotoxic CD8 clonotypes in ibrutinib-treated CLL. Looking at the study overall: The cohort had over nine relapsed/refractory and around 14 treatment-naive patients, 17 to 18 IGHV unmutated. It was after a median around twelve months of treatment, range 6 to 36, that response samples were taken. Study conclusions and caveats: The study found clonality rose at ibrutinib response, then fell toward baseline at progression.

The CDR3 is 14 amino acids. V lost 6 bases to trimming and J lost 0 bases, with 11 bases between them. Per the germline V gene, CDR1 is SEHNR and CDR2 is FQNEAQ (reference sequence). T cells were sequenced at a targeted depth of 1 in 200,000 to 1 in 1 million. The table came from immunoSEQ multiplex PCR; TCRdb's copy has only in-frame clones and leaves some out. This repertoire shows roughly 220,000 clones, just over 70% found once; its top ten account for over 5.5%. This sequence joins TRBV7-9 and TRBJ1-1; tentative D call: TRBD1 (6 bases). The TCR sequence derives from a human donor with chronic lymphocytic leukemia. The starting material was PBMCs, obtained after 12 months of ibrutinib treatment. CDR3 sequence: CASRPGVLNTEAFF. In nucleotides, the CDR3 is TGTGCCAGCAGGCCAGGGGTACTGAACACTGAAGCTTTCTTT.